These 28 T cell receptor beta chains came from one sample sequenced in a study of T cells in Graves' hyperthyroidism and ophthalmopathy. TCR beta CDR3 regions were amplified from RNA. HTBI primers were the set used in a first-round RT-PCR of the TCR CDR3. TCRdb itself ran the multiplex PCR reads through MiXCR, one entry per CDR3 protein. The sample holds approximately 700,000 distinct CDR3 sequences, 40% to 55% seen once. Sequencing was done on a sample of peripheral blood or thyroid tissue (not recorded which). These receptors originate from an adult man with Graves' disease, either hyperthyroidism or ophthalmopathy (not recorded which).

The chain carries TRBV7-9 and TRBJ1-1; D is perhaps TRBD1 (5 bases). Germline CDR1 is SEHNR and CDR2 is FQNEAQ (reference sequence). CDR3 length equals 16 residues. V gave up 0 bases and J gave up 5 bases, with 16 bases separating them. CDR3 sequence: CASSLASPQGGTEAFF. The CDR3 coding sequence is TGTGCCAGCAGCTTAGCATCCCCGCAGGGCGGTACTGAAGCTTTCTTT.

The genes are TRBV7-2 and TRBJ1-6, with TRBD1 matching 10 bases. The germline CDR1 and CDR2 sequences are SGHTA and FQGNSA. Trimming took 7 bases from V and 13 from J; bases not matched to a gene: 13. This CDR3 region has 15 residues. In DNA form, the CDR3 reads TGTGCCAGCAAGTCGGCGGGACAGGGGTCTTCTCCCCTCCACTTT. Encoded protein: CASKSAGQGSSPLHF.

A note on this clonotype: A much larger clone lies one base from this, so it may be a read error. The chain couples TRBV11-2 to TRBJ1-5; 8 bases match TRBD1. Trimming at V came to 10 bases and at J to 2 bases, leaving 7 bases not matched to a gene. The CDR3 extends over 14 amino acids. CDR1 and CDR2 (germline): SGHAT, FQNNGV. In DNA, the CDR3 is TGTGCCATCAGACCACAGGGGGGCAATCAGCCCCAGCATTTT. It specifies CAIRPQGGNQPQHF.

The chain joins TRBV12-3 or TRBV12-4 to TRBJ1-2; TRBD1 is a possible D gene (5 bases). Deletions cut 10 bases from V and 2 bases from J, with 11 bases between. The CDR3 contains 12 residues. The CDR3 reads CAIEGRNYGYTF. Here the CDR3 DNA reads TGTGCCATTGAGGGGCGAAACTATGGCTACACCTTC.

The chain has TRBV25-1 and TRBJ1-1; TRBD1 might be the D (5 bases). The V and J ends lost 8 bases and 4 bases respectively, with 8 bases between them. The CDR3 is 11 amino acids. Germline loops: CDR1 MGHDK, CDR2 SYGVNS. The CDR3 spells CASWGSTEAFF. The CDR3 coding sequence is TGTGCCAGCTGGGGCAGCACTGAAGCTTTCTTT.

The chain recombines TRBV25-1 with TRBJ2-7; D remains ambiguous. Deletions cut 5 bases from V and 4 bases from J, with 12 bases between. The CDR3 is 13 residues long. Germline CDR1 and CDR2: MGHDK and SYGVNS. CDR3 sequence: CASSRIGDYEQYF. As DNA, the CDR3 is TGTGCCAGCAGTAGAATAGGAGATTACGAGCAGTACTTC.

The J gene is TRBJ2-5, the V gene TRBV20-1, with 8 bases aligning to TRBD2. The CDR3 sequence is 12 residues long. Germline V gives CDR1 DFQATT, CDR2 SNEGSKA (reference sequence). V trimming: 6 bases; J trimming: 3 bases; junction bases outside the gene matches: 3. The CDR3 is CSAHGREETQYF. The CDR3 DNA reads TGCAGTGCCCACGGGAGGGAAGAGACCCAGTACTTC.

J is TRBJ1-6 and V is TRBV10-3, with TRBD1 matching over 7 bases. V shed 6 bases, J shed 10 bases, and the junction held 6 bases outside the gene matches. CDR1 and CDR2 from the germline V gene are ENHRY and SYGVKD. The CDR3 runs 13 residues. CDR3 region: CAISPRQGSPLHF. As DNA, the CDR3 is TGTGCCATCAGCCCTAGACAGGGATCACCCCTCCACTTT.

The chain recombines TRBV6-5 with TRBJ1-2, with a tentative D call TRBD1 (5 bases). V gave up 4 bases and J gave up 7 bases, with 10 bases separating them. The germline CDR1 and CDR2 sequences are MNHEY and SVGAGI. CDR3 length equals 12 residues. This CDR3 reads CASSSRARGYTF. Here the CDR3 DNA reads TGTGCCAGCAGTTCCAGGGCTCGTGGCTACACCTTC.

This clonotype appeared many times. This rearrangement joins TRBV10-3 to TRBJ1-5; D remains unclear. The germline V gene encodes CDR1 ENHRY and CDR2 SYGVKD. The CDR3 covers 15 residues. V gave up 0 bases and J gave up 1 base, with 7 bases separating them. The CDR3 is CAISESLGSNQPQHF. CDR3 DNA sequence: TGTGCCATCAGTGAGTCGTTGGGGAGCAATCAGCCCCAGCATTTT.

This clonotype appeared a few times. The rearrangement uses TRBV20-1 and TRBJ2-2; D ambiguous. Germline V CDR1 and CDR2: DFQATT, SNEGSKA (reference sequence). The V gene lost 4 bases and the J gene lost 5 bases, with 5 bases spanning the gap. The CDR3 has 11 amino acids. The CDR3 coding sequence is TGCAGTGCTATGCGTACCGGGGAGCTGTTTTTT. Translation gives CSAMRTGELFF.

The chain combines TRBV10-3 with TRBJ2-7; D is perhaps TRBD1 (7 bases). V lost 2 bases to trimming and J lost 3 bases, with 11 bases between them. This CDR3 spans 14 amino acids. CDR1 is ENHRY and CDR2 is SYGVKD in the germline V gene. In DNA, the CDR3 is TGTGCCATCAGTGAGCAGGGGGGATTCTACGAGCAGTACTTC. The encoded protein is CAISEQGGFYEQYF.

The sample holds a few counts of this clonotype. The V call is TRBV19, the J call TRBJ1-5, with 8 bases that match TRBD1. This CDR3 spans 15 amino acids. Germline lookup yields CDR1 LNHDA and CDR2 SQIVND (reference sequence). J was trimmed by 1 base and V by 10 bases; bases with no gene match: 9. This chain's CDR3 is CATRQGRISNQPQHF. DNA for the CDR3: TGTGCCACTAGACAGGGGAGAATCAGCAATCAGCCCCAGCATTTT.

The genes are TRBV11-2 and TRBJ1-4; the D gene is possibly TRBD1 (5 bases). CDR3 length: 16 amino acids. V was shortened by 0 bases and J by 8 bases, with 16 bases between the two germline ends. CDR1 is SGHAT and CDR2 is FQNNGV in the germline V gene. This CDR3 is CASSLDGRGLAEKLFF. In nucleotides, the CDR3 is TGTGCCAGCAGCTTAGACGGAAGGGGTTTGGCCGAAAAACTGTTTTTT.

Many counts were recorded for this clonotype. The chain is built from TRBV19 and TRBJ1-2, with D possibly TRBD1 on 6 matching bases. Trimming cost V 6 bases and J 4 bases, with 9 bases left between them. This CDR3 has 12 amino acids. CDR1 and CDR2 from the germline V gene are LNHDA and SQIVND (reference sequence). This CDR3 reads CASRQGGYGYTF. CDR3 bases: TGTGCCAGTAGACAGGGTGGCTATGGCTACACCTTC.

The J gene is TRBJ1-5, the V gene TRBV7-2, with 7 bases lining up with TRBD1. CDR1 is SGHTA and CDR2 is FQGNSA in the germline V gene. The CDR3 is 13 residues long. Unmatched junction bases numbered 7, after V lost 11 bases and J lost 3 bases. As DNA, the CDR3 is TGTGCCTGGGCAGGGGGTGACAATCAGCCCCAGCATTTT. This codes for CAWAGGDNQPQHF.

The rearrangement links TRBV7-9 to TRBJ1-2; TRBD1 agrees at 8 bases. The CDR3 runs to 13 residues. Germline lookup yields CDR1 SEHNR and CDR2 FQNEAQ (reference sequence). Trimming removed 7 bases from V and 5 bases from J; junction bases left unmatched: 6. The CDR3 DNA is TGTGCCAGCACCATGACAGGGGCATATGGCTACACCTTC. Translating gives CASTMTGAYGYTF.

This clonotype was detected a few times. The chain recombines TRBV29-1 with TRBJ2-5; D call uncertain. Germline CDR1 is SQVTM and CDR2 is ANQGSEA. CDR3 size: 15 residues. Trimming stripped 6 bases from V and 3 bases from J, with 20 bases between. CDR3 in DNA: TGCAGCGTCCCCCCCCCCGTAGGGCTGGAAGAGACCCAGTACTTC. Encoded protein: CSVPPPVGLEETQYF.

This clonotype came up a few times. The rearrangement links TRBV20-1 to TRBJ1-1; the D gene is possibly TRBD1 (5 bases). The CDR3 runs 15 residues. Germline V CDR1 and CDR2: DFQATT, SNEGSKA (reference sequence). With 0 bases removed from V and 7 bases from J, the gap between germline ends came to 18 bases. As DNA, the CDR3 is TGCAGTGCTAGAGATCCCGCCGGGGGTCGGAGTGAAGCTTTCTTT. Translation gives CSARDPAGGRSEAFF.

This clonotype was recorded at least ten times. The J gene is TRBJ1-5, the V gene TRBV19; no reliable D call. Germline CDR1 LNHDA, CDR2 SQIVND (reference sequence). The CDR3 spans 14 residues. The V end lost 5 bases, the J end lost 7 bases, and 15 bases lay between the germline ends. CDR3 in DNA: TGTGCCAGTAGTGCTAGGACGGGCGGACAGCCCCAGCATTTT. This sequence encodes CASSARTGGQPQHF.

Concerning this clonotype: A much larger clone lies a single base off, so this may be a read error. This sequence joins TRBV29-1 and TRBJ1-1; tentatively, D is TRBD1 (6 bases). The CDR3 consists of 13 residues. Germline V CDR1 and CDR2: SQVTM, ANQGSEA. CDR3 DNA sequence: TGCAGCGTGGTGACCGGGACAAGAACTGAAGCTTCCTTT. Its protein is CSVVTGTRTEASF. Variable domain in full (rest from reference TRBV29-1 and TRBJ1-1): SAVISQKPSRDICQRGTSLTIQCQVDSQVTMMFWYRQQPGQSLTLIATANQGSEATYESGFVIDKFPISRPNLTFSTLTVSNMSPEDSSIYLCSVVTGTRTEASFGQGTRLTVV.

This chain's CDR3 is CSASRRTGTNTEAFF. The CDR3 DNA reads TGCAGTGCTAGTCGCCGCACAGGGACGAACACTGAAGCTTTCTTT. The V call is TRBV20-1, the J call TRBJ1-1; tentative D call: TRBD1 (6 bases). This CDR3 comprises 15 residues. The germline V and J ends were trimmed by 3 bases and 1 base, with 15 bases remaining between them. Germline CDR1 and CDR2: DFQATT and SNEGSKA (reference sequence).

V gene TRBV12-3 or TRBV12-4 combines with J gene TRBJ2-7, with D perhaps TRBD1 or TRBD2 (5 bases each). V shed 4 bases and J shed 0 bases, with 16 bases lying between them. The CDR3 consists of 16 residues. Here the CDR3 DNA reads TGTGCCAGCAGTTGGATCGACCGGGACGGCTCCTACGAGCAGTACTTC. It translates to CASSWIDRDGSYEQYF.

This clonotype was observed a few times. This chain uses TRBV14 with TRBJ1-2; weak D call: TRBD1 (5 bases). CDR1 is SGHDN and CDR2 is FVKESK in the germline V gene. Deletions cut 3 bases from V and 2 bases from J, with 13 bases between. The CDR3 spans 15 residues. CDR3 sequence reads: CASSHFDRPNYGYTF. In DNA, the CDR3 is TGTGCCAGCAGCCATTTTGACAGACCAAACTATGGCTACACCTTC.

Many counts were recorded for this clonotype. This chain connects TRBV5-1 to TRBJ1-6; 7 bases are a match to TRBD1. Germline CDR1 is SGHRS and CDR2 is YFSETQ. This CDR3 has 14 residues. J gave up 4 bases and V 4 bases, and 2 bases lay outside the gene matches. This chain's CDR3 is CASSGGQYNSPLHF. Here the CDR3 DNA reads TGCGCCAGCAGCGGGGGACAGTATAATTCACCCCTCCACTTT.

To note about this clonotype: A much larger clone lies one base from this, so it may be a read error. J is TRBJ1-6 and V is TRBV7-3, with no clear D. CDR3 length: 12 residues. The germline V gene has CDR1 SGHTA and CDR2 FQGTGA. CDR3 sequence (DNA): TGTGCCAACAGCTTATGGCCGGGGCCCCTCCACTTT. Residues: CANSLWPGPLHF.

The sample holds one count of this clonotype. The chain couples TRBV11-2 to TRBJ2-5; tentative D call: TRBD2 (5 bases). The CDR3 extends over 13 amino acids. Trimming removed 6 bases from V and 4 bases from J, with 12 bases in between. The germline CDR1 and CDR2 sequences are SGHAT and FQNNGV. In DNA form, the CDR3 reads TGTGCCAGCAGAAACATGGCGGGAGAGACCCAGTACTTC. Its protein product is CASRNMAGETQYF.

This clonotype showed up just a few times. The CDR3 coding sequence is TGTGCCAGCAGCGACAGGGGTCCAGGTGGCTACACCTTC. It yields the protein CASSDRGPGGYTF. This rearrangement joins TRBV9 to TRBJ1-2; TRBD1 aligns across 7 bases. Germline-derived CDR1 and CDR2 are SGDLS and YYNGEE. V lost 3 bases to trimming and J lost 7 bases; unmatched junction nucleotides: 6. The CDR3 loop spans 13 amino acids.